The clone carrying this TCR beta chain was counted between two and nine times. The donors, all healthy, were Caucasians living in Russia, aged about 6 to 100. Researchers report isolating at least 6 million PBMCs per sample. CDR3 size: 17 residues. V dropped 0 bases and J dropped 2 bases, with 15 bases sitting between them. CDR1 is SGHDT, CDR2 YYEEEE, per germline. The record originates from a study of blood T cells in healthy people across ages. With a J-beta primer mix and a sample-barcoded 5' primer, a second PCR ran roughly 6 to 11 cycles. A template-switch adaptor with 12 random nucleotides tagged each cDNA molecule. Each sample provided no less than 2.5 million CDR3-containing paired-end reads. MiXCR, applied by TCRdb to the 5' RACE reads, yields one record per CDR3 protein. The repertoire holds 1.5 million to 2 million distinct CDR3 sequences, with approximately 32% as singletons.

This chain links TRBV5-6 with TRBJ2-4, with TRBD1 as a possible D gene (6 bases). The sequence was collected from a woman aged 25 to 45 in good health. Sequenced material: blood. This CDR3 reads CASSLVQGFRTKNIQYF. The CDR3 DNA follows: TGTGCCAGCAGCTTGGTACAGGGCTTTAGGACCAAAAACATTCAGTACTTC.